This T cell receptor (beta chain) was captured by sequencing in a study of cytomegalovirus exposure and HLA in healthy donors (dated by TCRdb to 2016 to 2017). Context from the whole study: An earlier analysis of roughly 610 of the donors reported 276 Gb of sequence data and 117 million unique TCR beta sequences obtained from approximately 180 million T cells. An early release covering around 630 HLA-typed donors comprised about 290 gigabases of sequencing data and some 79 million unique TCR sequences. Of the roughly 400 genotyped donors, approximately 81% were placed in the genetic ancestry cluster associated with self-reported Caucasian donors. The aim of the study was to test whether cataloging public T cell receptors could identify signatures of past pathogen exposure. Using immunosequencing, the study profiled T cell repertoires from 640 or so subjects and related those repertoires to cytomegalovirus serostatus. A separate validation cohort of over 95 different subjects was used in addition to the roughly 700-subject first cohort. To predict cytomegalovirus infection status, the study combined high-throughput TCR immunosequencing, statistical association of individual TCRs with disease status, and machine learning. A later analysis re-analyzed previously published TCR beta repertoires from 600 to 850 donors and added high-resolution HLA genotyping to study TCR occurrence patterns. Rather than drawing on any new phenotypic data, the later analysis identified candidate immune exposures from TCR beta sequences and the way those sequences occurred across donors. An earlier analysis of around 540 of the donors applied high-throughput TCR beta sequencing to assess whether each TCR beta V gene segment acted as functional or pseudogenic. Alongside the repertoire data, information on donor age, sex, ethnicity and CMV serostatus was compiled. A later genetic analysis used genome-wide SNP genotypes for 398 of the 666 donors, treating that subset as a discovery cohort. Every discovery cohort repertoire had been produced on one sequencing platform. Class I and class II HLA loci were covered by the typing at four-digit resolution. Typing coverage differed by locus: A, B, C, DRB1 and DQB1 were typed in about 620-640 donors, DQA1 in roughly 500, DPA1 in nearly 610, and DPB1 in 400 to 480. Because of strong linkage in the cohort, roughly five DR-DQ haplotypes were treated as single units for association and clustering. Among around 400 genotyped donors of the cohort, an average of around 240,000 unique TCR beta nucleotide sequences were sequenced per donor, 15% to 20% of them non-productive.

From cysteine to phenylalanine, the CDR3 is 12 amino acids long. Kept here is only the CDR3 DNA, which spans 36 bases and is read in frame from base 1. About this clone: Its cognate antigen has yet to be identified. Per-base qualities were not stored, and no clone one base away is much larger.

Points the paper makes about the study in general: In a later analysis, several top co-occurrence clusters were reported to appear linked to parvovirus B19, influenza, CMV and Epstein-Barr virus. In a later analysis, HLA-associated TCR beta chains were found to be more clonally expanded and to have lower generation probabilities than equally common non-associated chains. When HLA alleles, especially DR and DQ, strongly co-occurred, attributing TCR associations to individual alleles was difficult. In a later genetic analysis, a missense DCLRE1C variant was associated with V-gene and J-gene trimming of TCR beta chains, and the association was replicated in an independent cohort. In a later analysis, 16,951 TCR beta sequences were associated with specific HLA alleles at a false discovery rate of 0.05. Linkage disequilibrium might explain the correlated functional status among segregating V segments, but an unknown experimental factor could not be excluded. In this cohort, only TCR beta chains were sequenced, and detectable features were limited by the absence of alpha or paired-chain data. Cytomegalovirus status was reported to be diagnosed by the classifier with high specificity and sensitivity in both the original and validation cohorts. Some IMGT-functional V segments, including TRBV6-2 and TRBV6-3, could not be told apart with the 87-base-pair reads, so those segments were excluded. For the cohort, immune exposure information was limited to CMV serostatus. Most TCR sequences were observed very rarely across donors, whereas some public TCRs were present in many individuals. HLA typing was unavailable for some donors at each locus, so association tests used only the typed subset. A later analysis found that most CMV-associated TCR beta chains appeared HLA-restricted, with HLA associations seemingly driven largely by CMV exposure. The study listed around 160 TCR beta chains as associated with cytomegalovirus. The sequencing pipeline was judged likely to have produced a cluster of highly shared sequence variants as a technical artifact. The authors suggested that the approach could potentially be generalized to other disease states and immunological phenotypes. A further reported finding was that TCR beta sequences accurately predicted the HLA-A and HLA-B alleles for most subjects in the first cohort. In vitro tests confirmed that three of the cytomegalovirus-associated TCR beta chains recognize cytomegalovirus antigens. In a later analysis, TCR association rates were found to vary across HLA loci, with the most associated TCRs seen for DRB1 alleles and the fewest for HLA-C alleles. The presence/absence analyses assumed that sequencing depth was roughly uniform across donors, and that assumption may not be true. Because counts were too low, about 18 rarely observed V segments, including chromosome 9 orphons, were excluded from the earlier analysis of about 500 of the donors. A later genetic analysis reported fewer N-insertions in productive TCRs among donors in an Asian-associated ancestry cluster than the roughly 640-donor mean. In an earlier analysis of some 640 of the donors, most TCR beta V segments were observed in productive rearrangements about 87% or about 30% of the time, broadly matching IMGT annotations.

The library was produced with the immunoSEQ multiplex PCR assay. The multiplex PCR relied on a mix of 60 forward primers for TCR Vbeta segments and 13 reverse primers for TCR Jbeta segments. The CDR3 region of rearranged TCR beta genes was amplified from genomic DNA with a multiplex PCR assay. The amplified TCR beta libraries were sequenced on the Illumina HiSeq System as 87-base-pair reads. The study's own analysis went as follows. In a later analysis, tens of millions of unique TCR beta chains were counted across the 650 to 700 repertoires, and approximately 11 million of these chains were shared by at least two donors. To remove PCR and sequencing errors, raw reads were error-corrected and collapsed into unique sequences using a nearest-neighbor algorithm that merged closely related sequences. To assign V, D and J gene segments, CDR3 sequences were aligned to IMGT reference sequences. For a sequence to be retained, at least a six-nucleotide match to both a V gene segment and a J gene segment was required. A rearrangement counted as productive if the CDR3 had no stop codons and remained in frame with V and J, and every other rearrangement counted as non-productive. Following IMGT convention, CDR3 was defined as the stretch from the second conserved V-encoded cysteine to the conserved J-encoded phenylalanine. In an earlier analysis of around 540 of the donors, sequences lacking an unambiguous match to a single V gene segment were excluded. An earlier analysis of 587 of the donors called V segments functional above 56.7% productive rearrangements and segregating when the between-donor standard deviation exceeded 5%. To diagnose cytomegalovirus status from the catalog of TCR beta chain sequences, a statistical classification framework was built. V and J gene assignment, in a later analysis, came from comparing TCR nucleotide sequences with IMGT/GENE-DB human TR gene sequences. The TCRdist pipeline was used in a later analysis to assign CDR3 sequences and most-parsimonious VDJ recombination scenarios. In a later analysis, each TCR beta chain was defined by its CDR3 amino acid sequence together with its V-gene family, and reads lacking a unique V-gene family were excluded. To address suspected cross-contamination and a sequencing artifact, a later analysis removed 592 highly shared, low-generation-probability nucleotide sequences. In a later analysis, a clonal expansion index for each public chain was calculated from normalized within-repertoire ranks of inferred template counts. In a later analysis, generation probabilities were computed using a VDJ recombination model fitted to out-of-frame rearrangements, and the results were checked against IGoR. Hypergeometric tests were used in a later analysis to score TCR-TCR, TCR-HLA and TCR-CMV co-occurrence, with a repertoire-size bias correction applied to the TCR pairs. In a later analysis, false discovery rates were estimated by permuting HLA or CMV assignments 20 times. In a later analysis, co-occurring TCRs were grouped using DBSCAN, and TCRdist sequence similarity was added for clustering within HLA-allele-positive subsets. Repertoires with fewer than 30,000 or more than 120,000 public chains were left out of co-occurrence clustering, as were about 5 repertoires with anomalous nucleotide sharing. Entries here come from immuneACCESS through TCRdb and include only in-frame sequences with V and J called. Some clones fail to appear in such tables; in the studies checked, an unresolved V gene covers under half of the shortfall, and the cause of the remainder is unknown. That table supplies the V and J calls and clone size; D and trimming were determined from the DNA. Counted in this sample were roughly 140,000 clones; around 80% of them appeared once. Clones ranked in the top ten supply approximately 1.4% of the sample.

The cohort consisted of 670 or so healthy bone marrow donors. At the time of sampling, every cohort member was nominally healthy, though immune exposures that went unrecorded were likely present. The donor was CMV seronegative and was included in the group of a few hundred seronegative cohort members. Every donor gave a peripheral blood sample, and the peripheral blood mononuclear cells from that sample were used for TCR beta sequencing. Genomic DNA was extracted from the blood cell samples with the Qiagen DNeasy Blood Extraction Kit. The sequence joins TRBV21-1 to TRBJ2-7; TRBD2 is the table's D call and was not checked against the DNA. TRBV21-1 is deemed a pseudogene. Sequenced sample: PBMCs. The sequence was obtained from a man between 18 and 29 years old in good health and CMV-seronegative. The sequenced DNA: TGTGCCAGCAGCTCTACCTCCTACGAGCAGTACTTC. It codes for CASSSTSYEQYF.